This TCR beta chain was found in a study of OX40 agonist ivuxolimab in advanced cancers. Some background on the complete study: Ivuxolimab was a fully human IgG2 agonistic monoclonal antibody targeting the costimulatory receptor OX40 (CD134). Intravenous ivuxolimab was administered to patients every 2 weeks at six dose levels: 0.01, 0.1, 0.3, 1.5, 3 and 10 mg/kg. Among the roughly 52 dose-escalation patients, 19 had hepatocellular carcinoma, about 15 melanoma, 9 renal cell carcinoma and 9 head and neck cancer. In the dose-escalation cohort, more than 80% of patients were male, and the mean age was approximately 60 years with a range of about 20 to 80. Prior anti-PD-1, anti-PD-L1 or anti-CTLA-4 therapy was permitted, and about two fifths of dose-escalation patients had received checkpoint inhibitors. Partial responses were achieved by three dose-escalation patients, of whom one had hepatocellular carcinoma and two had cutaneous melanoma. The point of sequencing TCRbeta in the periphery was to test whether ivuxolimab changed TCR sequence diversity and drove clonal T-cell expansion. The paper describes the monotherapy dose-escalation part (N of about 54 patients) of the phase I trial of ivuxolimab.

Remarks on this clone: The antigen it recognizes is unknown. Qualities for individual bases were not recorded, and no much larger clone is one base off.

Results and caveats for the whole study, not just this receptor: On average, CD8+ T cells showed more expanded clones than CD4+ T cells after ivuxolimab. In partial responders in the 0.1-3.0 mg/kg groups, normalized peripheral clonal expansion was found to be among the lowest, especially among CD8+ T cells. Clonal expansion of both CD4+ and CD8+ blood T cells was observed from baseline to week 6 at doses 0.1 to 3.0 mg/kg. Antigen specificity was not determined for the clonally expanded peripheral T cells. Low levels of normalized T-cell clonal expansion were also seen in some nonresponding patients.

Patients with a history of autoimmune disease or receiving systemic immunosuppression were excluded from the trial. Peripheral blood for TCR sequencing was collected from all dose cohorts at baseline, on cycle 4 day 1, and on cycle 7 day 1. The samples were taken from a phase I, first-in-human, multicenter, open-label dose-escalation trial of ivuxolimab. Adults with locally advanced or metastatic head and neck squamous cell, hepatocellular, melanoma or renal cell carcinoma were enrolled in the trial. Before TCR sequencing, CD4+ T cells and CD8+ T cells were sorted from peripheral blood as separate populations. Genomic DNA was isolated from the sorted cells so that the TCRbeta CDR3 region could be sequenced. The immunoSEQ Assay was used to sequence the TCRbeta CDR3 regions. What TCRdb holds here is the immuneACCESS table cut down to in-frame rearrangements. Part of the clones is not present; checked against another copy, under half of the missing clones reflect an unresolved V gene, and the others are unexplained. In this sample the table shows fewer than 100,000 clones, under 85% of which occur a single time. The top ten hold about 0.44% of the sample.

The source of this sequence is an adult with an advanced solid tumor such as melanoma, head and neck, liver or kidney cancer. Material: CD4+ or CD8+ T cells sorted from blood, obtained in a trial of the OX40 agonist ivuxolimab.

The CDR3 region reads CASSSRPGANTGELFF. The DNA sequence is given as TGTGCCAGCAGCTCCCGACCGGGCGCGAACACCGGGGAGCTGTTTTTT. Recombination joined TRBV7-2 with TRBJ2-2, with no confident D gene call. As encoded in the germline V gene, CDR1 is SGHTA while CDR2 is FQGNSA. Between the V and J ends, shortened by 4 bases and 0 bases respectively, the junction contains 12 bases. There are 16 amino acids in the CDR3, from cysteine to phenylalanine inclusive. Only the CDR3 portion is preserved as DNA: 48 bases, with reading frame beginning at the first base.